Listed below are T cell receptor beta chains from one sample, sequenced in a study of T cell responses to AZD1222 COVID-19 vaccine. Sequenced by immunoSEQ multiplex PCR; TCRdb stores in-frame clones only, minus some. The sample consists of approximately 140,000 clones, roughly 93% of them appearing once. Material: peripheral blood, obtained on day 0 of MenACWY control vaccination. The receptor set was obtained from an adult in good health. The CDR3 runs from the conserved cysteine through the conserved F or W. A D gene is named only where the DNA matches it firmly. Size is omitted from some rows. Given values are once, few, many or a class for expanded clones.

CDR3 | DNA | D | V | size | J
CASSWIGIEQYF | TGCGCCAGCAGCTGGATAGGGATTGAGCAGTACTTC | . | TRBV5-1 | . | TRBJ2-7
CASSLGGAGANVLTF | TGCGCCAGCAGCTTGGGGGGCGCTGGGGCCAACGTCCTGACTTTC | . | TRBV5-1 | . | TRBJ2-6
CASSVRGQNTDTQYF | TGTGCCAGCAGCGTGCGTGGACAGAACACAGATACGCAGTATTTT | . | TRBV9 | . | TRBJ2-3
CASSLTGASNQPQHF | TGTGCCAGCAGCTTAACAGGAGCTAGCAATCAGCCCCAGCATTTT | . | TRBV7-9 | . | TRBJ1-5
CASSRREQGGEQYF | TGTGCCAGCAGCCGCAGAGAACAGGGAGGCGAGCAGTACTTC | . | TRBV2 | . | TRBJ2-7
CASSVGQGLGNTIYF | TGTGCCAGCAGTGTTGGACAGGGCCTAGGAAACACCATATATTTT | TRBD1 | TRBV2 | . | TRBJ1-3
CASSAGGRGIYF | TGTGCCAGCAGTGCAGGGGGTCGTGGCATATATTTT | TRBD1 | TRBV28 | . | TRBJ1-3
CASSLDTASSYEQYF | TGCGCCAGCAGCTTGGACACAGCAAGCTCCTACGAGCAGTACTTC | . | TRBV5-1 | . | TRBJ2-7
CATSDRFGTEAFF | TGTGCCACCAGTGACAGATTTGGCACTGAAGCTTTCTTT | . | TRBV24-1 | . | TRBJ1-1
CAISDTSGSSGANVLTF | TGTGCCATCAGTGACACTAGCGGGAGCTCTGGGGCCAACGTCCTGACTTTC | TRBD2 | TRBV10-3 | . | TRBJ2-6
CASSFRDRGYGYTF | TGTGCCAGCAGCTTCCGGGACAGGGGCTATGGCTACACCTTC | TRBD1 | TRBV7-9 | . | TRBJ1-2
CASSSPGLAGAQETQYF | TGTGCCAGCAGTTCCCCGGGACTAGCGGGGGCCCAAGAGACCCAGTACTTC | TRBD2 | TRBV5-4 | . | TRBJ2-5
CASRSGGAGTEAFF | TGTGCCAGTAGGTCGGGGGGGGCCGGGACTGAAGCTTTCTTT | . | TRBV19 | . | TRBJ1-1
CASSPNTGGDQPQHF | TGCGCCAGCAGCCCGAATACAGGGGGCGATCAGCCCCAGCATTTT | TRBD1 | TRBV5-1 | . | TRBJ1-5
CASSEGRVNQPQHF | TGTGCCAGCAGTGAAGGCAGGGTCAATCAGCCCCAGCATTTT | . | TRBV6-1 | . | TRBJ1-5
CASSLFSSSYEQYF | TGTGCCAGCAGCTTGTTTTCCAGCTCCTACGAGCAGTACTTC | . | TRBV5-4 | . | TRBJ2-7
CAISANLGTVYSNQPQHF | TGTGCCATCAGTGCCAATCTTGGGACAGTTTATAGCAATCAGCCCCAGCATTTT | TRBD1 | TRBV10-3 | . | TRBJ1-5
CASSIGSGVTEAFF | TGTGCCAGTAGTATTGGGTCGGGAGTCACTGAAGCTTTCTTT | . | TRBV19 | . | TRBJ1-1
CASSNYEQYF | TGTGCCAGCAGTAATTACGAGCAGTACTTC | . | TRBV6-5 | . | TRBJ2-7
CASSTELGGTYNEQFF | TGCGCCAGCAGCACCGAGCTAGGGGGGACCTACAATGAGCAGTTCTTC | . | TRBV5-1 | . | TRBJ2-1
CASSLFGTGDYNEQFF | TGTGCCAGCAGTTTATTTGGGACAGGCGACTACAATGAGCAGTTCTTC | TRBD1 | TRBV27 | . | TRBJ2-1
CASSLGPSEGAGETQYF | TGTGCCAGCAGCTTAGGCCCCTCTGAGGGGGCTGGAGAGACCCAGTACTTC | TRBD1 | TRBV11-3 | . | TRBJ2-5
CASSYSRNQPQHF | TGTGCCAGCAGTTATTCCCGCAATCAGCCCCAGCATTTT | . | TRBV6-5 | . | TRBJ1-5
CASTSPGVAGTDTQYF | TGTGCCAGCACCTCGCCGGGAGTAGCGGGCACAGATACGCAGTATTTT | . | TRBV27 | . | TRBJ2-3
CASSLLRRDTQYF | TGTGCCAGCAGTCTTTTACGGCGAGATACGCAGTATTTT | . | TRBV14 | once | TRBJ2-3
CASSLGPSGANEQFF | TGCGCCAGCAGCTTGGGGCCTAGCGGAGCGAATGAGCAGTTCTTC | TRBD2 | TRBV5-1 | . | TRBJ2-1
CATSDRASGSNEQFF | TGTGCCACCAGTGATCGGGCTAGTGGGTCCAATGAGCAGTTCTTC | . | TRBV24-1 | . | TRBJ2-1
CSVQNSGVNSPLHF | TGCAGCGTCCAGAACAGCGGCGTTAATTCACCCCTCCACTTT | . | TRBV29-1 | . | TRBJ1-6
CASSQEDAGARTDTQYF | TGTGCCAGCAGCCAAGAGGACGCGGGGGCCCGCACAGATACGCAGTATTTT | . | TRBV3-1/TRBV3-2 | . | TRBJ2-3
CASSLSPNEQFF | TGTGCCAGCAGCCTATCCCCCAATGAGCAGTTCTTC | . | TRBV3-1/TRBV3-2 | once | TRBJ2-1
CASSLAAQGGGYTF | TGTGCCAGCAGCTTAGCGGCACAGGGGGGAGGCTACACCTTC | TRBD1 | TRBV7-2 | . | TRBJ1-2
CASSLRGPTDTQYF | TGTGCCAGCAGCTTGAGGGGTCCCACAGATACGCAGTATTTT | . | TRBV7-9 | . | TRBJ2-3
CASGGGYRVNEKLFF | TGTGCCAGCGGCGGGGGCTACAGGGTGAATGAAAAACTGTTTTTT | . | TRBV6-5 | . | TRBJ1-4
CASSNGGSGNTIYF | TGCGCCAGCAGTAACGGTGGCTCTGGAAACACCATATATTTT | . | TRBV5-1 | . | TRBJ1-3
CASSFPSHNEQFF | TGTGCCAGCAGCTTTCCGTCACACAATGAGCAGTTCTTC | . | TRBV5-4 | . | TRBJ2-1
CASTQYTGNTEAFF | TGTGCCAGCACCCAGTACACAGGGAACACTGAAGCTTTCTTT | . | TRBV6-5 | few | TRBJ1-1
CASRERATGVSGNTIYF | TGTGCCAGCAGAGAAAGAGCAACAGGCGTCTCTGGAAACACCATATATTTT | . | TRBV7-8 | . | TRBJ1-3
CASSLAGNSGNTIYF | TGTGCCAGCAGCTTAGCTGGGAATTCTGGAAACACCATATATTTT | . | TRBV7-6 | once | TRBJ1-3
CASSLEGAKEQFF | TGTGCCAGCAGCTTAGAGGGGGCAAAGGAGCAGTTCTTC | TRBD1 | TRBV13 | . | TRBJ2-1
CASYHPDNGGYEQYF | TGTGCCAGCTACCACCCAGACAACGGGGGCTACGAGCAGTACTTC | . | TRBV24-1 | . | TRBJ2-7
CASSPTGEGGNTIYF | TGTGCCAGCAGTCCGACAGGTGAGGGAGGAAACACCATATATTTT | . | TRBV6-5 | . | TRBJ1-3
CASSINYQPQHF | TGTGCCAGTTCGATCAACTATCAGCCCCAGCATTTT | . | TRBV19 | . | TRBJ1-5
CASSFWGTGGARETQYF | TGTGCCAGCAGTTTCTGGGGAACAGGGGGCGCCCGGGAGACCCAGTACTTC | TRBD1 | TRBV27 | . | TRBJ2-5
CASDLGGQGGYTF | TGTGCCAGCGACCTGGGGGGGCAGGGTGGCTACACCTTC | . | TRBV6-5 | once | TRBJ1-2
CASSLIAGFIYNEQFF | TGTGCCAGCAGTCTGATAGCGGGTTTCATATACAATGAGCAGTTCTTC | TRBD2 | TRBV28 | . | TRBJ2-1
CATSDSPGTGVTGELFF | TGTGCCACCAGTGATTCTCCCGGGACAGGGGTGACCGGGGAGCTGTTTTTT | TRBD1 | TRBV24-1 | once | TRBJ2-2
CARSVNRGVKFSITGTHNYGYTF | TGTGCCAGAAGCGTCAATAGGGGGGTAAAATTTTCTATCACAGGGACCCATAACTATGGCTACACCTTC | . | TRBV5-3 | . | TRBJ1-2
CASSLGYWNSPLHF | TGTGCCAGCAGCTTAGGGTATTGGAATTCACCCCTCCACTTT | . | TRBV11-2 | once | TRBJ1-6
CASREMGVNYGYTF | TGTGCCAGCCGCGAGATGGGGGTTAACTATGGCTACACCTTC | . | TRBV2 | . | TRBJ1-2
CASSRTSGDNEQFF | TGTGCCAGCAGCCGGACTAGCGGGGACAATGAGCAGTTCTTC | TRBD2 | TRBV2 | few | TRBJ2-1
CASSQSSGGYGYTF | TGCGCCAGCAGCCAGTCCTCGGGGGGCTATGGCTACACCTTC | . | TRBV4-1 | . | TRBJ1-2
CAITLGQGDTEAFF | TGTGCCATCACCTTAGGACAGGGGGACACTGAAGCTTTCTTT | TRBD1 | TRBV10-3 | . | TRBJ1-1
CAISTTDTQYF | TGTGCCATCAGTACCACAGATACGCAGTATTTT | . | TRBV10-3 | . | TRBJ2-3
CASSWGVGGLEAFF | TGCGCCAGCAGCTGGGGAGTTGGGGGGCTCGAAGCTTTCTTT | . | TRBV5-1 | . | TRBJ1-1
CASSPRQDNYGYTF | TGTGCCAGCAGCCCGAGACAGGACAACTATGGCTACACCTTC | . | TRBV9 | . | TRBJ1-2